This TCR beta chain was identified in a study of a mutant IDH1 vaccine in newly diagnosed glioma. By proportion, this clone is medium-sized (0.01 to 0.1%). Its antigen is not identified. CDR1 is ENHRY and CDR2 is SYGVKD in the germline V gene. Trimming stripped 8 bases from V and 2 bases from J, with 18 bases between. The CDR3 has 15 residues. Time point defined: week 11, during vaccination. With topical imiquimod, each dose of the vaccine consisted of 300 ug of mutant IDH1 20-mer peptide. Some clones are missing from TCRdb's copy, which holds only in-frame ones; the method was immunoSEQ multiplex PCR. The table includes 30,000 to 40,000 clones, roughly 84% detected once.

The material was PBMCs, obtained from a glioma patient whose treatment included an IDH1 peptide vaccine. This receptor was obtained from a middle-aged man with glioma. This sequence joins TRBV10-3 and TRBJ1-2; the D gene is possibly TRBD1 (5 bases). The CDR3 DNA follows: TGTGCCATCTCAAGGCAGGGCACAGCCAACTATGGCTACACCTTC. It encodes CAISRQGTANYGYTF.